The 5 T cell receptor beta chains presented below share a single source sample, sequenced in a study of blood T cells in healthy people across ages. It was with a sample-barcoded 5' primer and a J-beta primer mix that a second PCR of about 7 to 12 cycles was run. TCRdb used MiXCR to reprocess the 5' RACE reads, holding one entry per CDR3 protein. This table holds roughly 2 million distinct CDR3 sequences, roughly 49% found once. The specimen was blood. These receptors were obtained from a woman aged 35 to 49 in good health.

The rearrangement links TRBV11-2 to TRBJ2-7, with D possibly TRBD1 on 5 matching bases. The germline gives CDR1 SGHAT, CDR2 FQNNGV. The germline V and J ends were trimmed by 0 bases and 3 bases, with 15 bases remaining between them. The CDR3 runs 16 residues. The CDR3 nucleotides read TGTGCCAGCAGCTTAGATCGTGGGCAGGGTCTCTACGAGCAGTACTTC. Translating gives CASSLDRGQGLYEQYF.

The rearrangement uses TRBV12-3 or TRBV12-4 and TRBJ1-2; TRBD1 matches 9 bases. With 6 bases clipped from V and 7 bases from J, the junction kept 6 bases outside the gene matches. The CDR3 has 13 residues. CDR3 coding DNA: TGTGCCAGCAGGGGGACAGGGAAGCCTGGCTACACCTTC. Residues: CASRGTGKPGYTF.

This clonotype has a handful of counts. V gene TRBV6-6 combines with J gene TRBJ2-5; 7 bases are a match to TRBD1. The germline V gene has CDR1 MNHNY and CDR2 SVGAGI (reference sequence). V dropped 6 bases and J dropped 2; count of bases not matched to a gene: 9. The CDR3 is 15 amino acids. Here the CDR3 DNA reads TGTGCCAGCAGCAACGGCTGGACAGGACAAGAGACCCAGTACTTC. Translation gives CASSNGWTGQETQYF.

This chain connects TRBV20-1 to TRBJ2-1, with TRBD2 matching 14 bases. CDR1 is DFQATT, CDR2 SNEGSKA, per germline (reference sequence). The CDR3 has 15 residues. V dropped 0 bases and J dropped 12; count of bases not matched to a gene: 7. The chain's CDR3 is CSARDRLAGGLWQFF. Here the CDR3 DNA reads TGCAGTGCTAGAGATAGACTAGCGGGGGGGCTTTGGCAGTTCTTC.

The chain combines TRBV7-2 with TRBJ2-3; TRBD1 matches at 7 bases. In germline, CDR1 is SGHTA, CDR2 FQGNSA. CDR3 length: 15 residues. V shed 4 bases, J shed 7 bases, and the junction held 11 bases outside the gene matches. The CDR3 protein is CASSWTGDAGYTQYF. CDR3 DNA: TGTGCCAGCAGCTGGACAGGCGATGCTGGATATACGCAGTATTTT.